These 6 T cell receptor beta chains share one sample of origin, sequenced in a study of CXCR3-negative and CXCR3-positive naive CD8 T cells. cDNA libraries for TRB were generated by 5' RACE incorporating UMI labels. TCRdb re-analyzed the 5' RACE reads; it lists each CDR3 protein once, without DNA. The specimen's table records 100,000 to 150,000 distinct CDR3 sequences. The specimen sequenced was naive CXCR3- CD8+ T cells from blood. Subset defined: CD45RO-CCR7+CD27+CD95- naive CD8+ T cells lacking CXCR3 (TNR3-). These receptors were obtained from a human donor in good health. Some clones in this sample may be carry-over from other donors' samples.

The chain joins TRBV11-3 to TRBJ2-3. The CDR3 consists of 13 residues. Germline-derived CDR1 and CDR2 are SGHNT and YENEEA. This chain's CDR3 is CATIDTTTDTQYF.

J is TRBJ2-1 and V is TRBV7-9; there is no DNA to check the TCRdb D call of TRBD2. CDR3 length: 14 amino acids. Germline values: CDR1 SEHNR, CDR2 FQNEAQ (reference sequence). CDR3 sequence reads: CASSLLAGENEQFF.

The chain employs TRBV3-1 and TRBJ1-5. This CDR3 is built from 15 residues. The germline V gene encodes CDR1 LGHDT and CDR2 YNNKEL (reference sequence). The CDR3 spells CASSQDPNSNQPQHF.

The rearrangement uses TRBV9 and TRBJ1-5; the D call from TCRdb, TRBD1, cannot be confirmed without DNA. The CDR3 is 15 residues long. Germline lookup yields CDR1 SGDLS and CDR2 YYNGEE. CDR3 amino acids: CASSVGQGSNQPQHF.

This chain links TRBV14 with TRBJ2-5. The V gene's germline CDR1 is SGHDN and CDR2 FVKESK. This CDR3 region has 15 residues. CDR3 in amino acids: CASSQEEWGRETQYF.

V gene TRBV7-6 combines with J gene TRBJ2-7; TCRdb proposes TRBD1, but this gene call is untestable without DNA. The CDR3 runs to 14 residues. In germline, CDR1 is SGHVS, CDR2 FNYEAQ. CDR3 loop: CASIGQGPPYEQYF.